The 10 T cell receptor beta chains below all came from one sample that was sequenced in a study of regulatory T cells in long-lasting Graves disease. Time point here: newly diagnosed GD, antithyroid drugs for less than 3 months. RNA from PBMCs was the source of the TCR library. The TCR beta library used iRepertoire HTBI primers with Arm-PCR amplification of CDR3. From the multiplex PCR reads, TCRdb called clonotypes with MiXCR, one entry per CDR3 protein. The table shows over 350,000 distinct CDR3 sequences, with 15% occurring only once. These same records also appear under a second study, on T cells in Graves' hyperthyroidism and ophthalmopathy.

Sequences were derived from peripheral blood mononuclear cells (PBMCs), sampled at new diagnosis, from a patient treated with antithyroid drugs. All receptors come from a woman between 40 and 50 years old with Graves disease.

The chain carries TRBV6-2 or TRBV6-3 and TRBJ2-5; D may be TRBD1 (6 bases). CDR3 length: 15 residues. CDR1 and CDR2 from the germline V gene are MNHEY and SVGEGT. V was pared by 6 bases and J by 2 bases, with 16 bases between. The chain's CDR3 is CASRGDTLIQETQYF. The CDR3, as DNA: TGTGCCAGCAGAGGGGACACTCTGATACAAGAGACCCAGTACTTC.

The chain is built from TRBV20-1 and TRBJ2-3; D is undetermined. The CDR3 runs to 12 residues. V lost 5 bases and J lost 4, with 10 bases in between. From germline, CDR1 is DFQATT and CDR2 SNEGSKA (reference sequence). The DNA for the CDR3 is TGCAGTGCTCCGAGGAGTGCAGATACGCAGTATTTT. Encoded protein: CSAPRSADTQYF.

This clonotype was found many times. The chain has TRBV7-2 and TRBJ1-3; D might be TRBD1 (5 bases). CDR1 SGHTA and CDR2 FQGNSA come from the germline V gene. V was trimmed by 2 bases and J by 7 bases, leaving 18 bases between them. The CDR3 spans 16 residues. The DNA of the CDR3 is TGTGCCAGCAGCTTACTCTCAGGGCTTCGAGACAACACCATATATTTT. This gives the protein CASSLLSGLRDNTIYF.

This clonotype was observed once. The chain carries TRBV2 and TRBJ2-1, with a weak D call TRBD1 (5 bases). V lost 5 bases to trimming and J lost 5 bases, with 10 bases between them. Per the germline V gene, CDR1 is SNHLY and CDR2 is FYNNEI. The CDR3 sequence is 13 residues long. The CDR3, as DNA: TGTGCCAGCAGTTTCGGACACAACAATGAGCAGTTCTTC. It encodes CASSFGHNNEQFF.

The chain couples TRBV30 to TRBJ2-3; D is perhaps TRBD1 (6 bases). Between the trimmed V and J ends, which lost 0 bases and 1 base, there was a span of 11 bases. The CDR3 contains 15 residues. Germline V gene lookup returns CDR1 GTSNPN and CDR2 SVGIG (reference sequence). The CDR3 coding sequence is TGTGCCTGGAGTGTGGGGGCAGGGGGCACAGATACGCAGTATTTT. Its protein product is CAWSVGAGGTDTQYF.

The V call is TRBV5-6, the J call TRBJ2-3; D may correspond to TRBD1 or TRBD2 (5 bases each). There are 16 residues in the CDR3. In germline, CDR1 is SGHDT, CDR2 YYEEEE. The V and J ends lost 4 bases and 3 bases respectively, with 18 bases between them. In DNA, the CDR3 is TGTGCCAGCAGCCGCGACCCGGGACGGAGGACAGATACGCAGTATTTT. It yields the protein CASSRDPGRRTDTQYF.

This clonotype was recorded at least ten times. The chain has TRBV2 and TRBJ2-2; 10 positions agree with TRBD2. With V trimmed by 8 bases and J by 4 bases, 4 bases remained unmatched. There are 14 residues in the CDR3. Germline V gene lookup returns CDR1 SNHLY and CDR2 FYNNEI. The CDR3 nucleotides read TGTGCCAGCTCTAGCGGGAGTGCCACCGGGGAGCTGTTTTTT. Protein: CASSSGSATGELFF. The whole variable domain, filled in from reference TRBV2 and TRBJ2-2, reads EPEVTQTPSHQVTQMGQEVILRCVPISNHLYFYWYRQILGQKVEFLVSFYNNEISEKSEIFDDQFSVERPDGSNFTLKIRSTKLEDSAMYFCASSSGSATGELFFGEGSRLTVL.

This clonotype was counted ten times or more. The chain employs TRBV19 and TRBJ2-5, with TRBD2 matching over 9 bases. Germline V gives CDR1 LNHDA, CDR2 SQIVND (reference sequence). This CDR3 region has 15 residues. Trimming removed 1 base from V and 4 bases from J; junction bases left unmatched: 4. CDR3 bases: TGTGCCAGTAGTATAGGGCAACTAGCGGGAGAGACCCAGTACTTC. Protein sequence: CASSIGQLAGETQYF.

The CDR3 reads CASSLKWRERYEQYF. As DNA, the CDR3 is TGTGCCAGCAGTTTAAAATGGCGGGAGCGCTACGAGCAGTACTTC. The chain has TRBV27 and TRBJ2-7, with 7 bases identical to TRBD2. V was clipped by 2 bases and J by 3 bases; unmatched bases: 7. CDR3 size: 15 residues. Germline CDR1 and CDR2: MNHEY and SMNVEV (reference sequence).

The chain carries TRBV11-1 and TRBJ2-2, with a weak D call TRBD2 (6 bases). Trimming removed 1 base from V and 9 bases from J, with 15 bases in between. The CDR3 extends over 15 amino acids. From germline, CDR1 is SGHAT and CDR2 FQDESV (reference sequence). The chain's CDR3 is CASSLGGTSFRELFF. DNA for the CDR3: TGTGCCAGCAGCTTAGGCGGGACCTCATTCCGGGAGCTGTTTTTT.